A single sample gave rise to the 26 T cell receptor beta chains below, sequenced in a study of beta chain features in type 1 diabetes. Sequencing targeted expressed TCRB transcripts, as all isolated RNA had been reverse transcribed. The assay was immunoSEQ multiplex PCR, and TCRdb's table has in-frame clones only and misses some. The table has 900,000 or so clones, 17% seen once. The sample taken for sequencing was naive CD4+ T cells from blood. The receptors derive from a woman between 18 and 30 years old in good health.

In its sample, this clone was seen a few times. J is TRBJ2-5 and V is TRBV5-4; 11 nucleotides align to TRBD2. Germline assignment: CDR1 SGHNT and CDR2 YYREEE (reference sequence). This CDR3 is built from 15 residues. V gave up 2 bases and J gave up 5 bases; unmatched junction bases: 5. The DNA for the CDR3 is TGTGCCAGCAGCTTCCTAGCGGGAGGCCCCGAGACCCAGTACTTC. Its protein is CASSFLAGGPETQYF.

The chain's CDR3 is CASKVWDNSSPLHF. For the CDR3, the DNA is TGTGCCAGCAAGGTGTGGGACAATAGCTCACCCCTCCACTTT. The chain combines TRBV28 with TRBJ1-6, with a weak D call TRBD1 (6 bases). Trimming stripped 7 bases from V and 10 bases from J, with 17 bases between. Germline CDR1 and CDR2: MDHEN and SYDVKM. The CDR3 runs 14 residues.

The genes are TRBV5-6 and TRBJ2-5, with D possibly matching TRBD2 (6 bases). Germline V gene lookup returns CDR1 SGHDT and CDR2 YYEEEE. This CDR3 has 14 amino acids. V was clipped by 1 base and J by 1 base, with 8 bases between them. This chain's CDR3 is CASSLPAGQETQYF. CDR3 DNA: TGTGCCAGCAGCTTGCCAGCGGGCCAAGAGACCCAGTACTTC.

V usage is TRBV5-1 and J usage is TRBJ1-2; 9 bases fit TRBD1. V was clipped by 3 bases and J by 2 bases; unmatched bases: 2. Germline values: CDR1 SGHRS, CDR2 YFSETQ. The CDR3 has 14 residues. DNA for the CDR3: TGCGCCAGCAGCTCGGACAGGGGAAACTATGGCTACACCTTC. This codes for CASSSDRGNYGYTF.

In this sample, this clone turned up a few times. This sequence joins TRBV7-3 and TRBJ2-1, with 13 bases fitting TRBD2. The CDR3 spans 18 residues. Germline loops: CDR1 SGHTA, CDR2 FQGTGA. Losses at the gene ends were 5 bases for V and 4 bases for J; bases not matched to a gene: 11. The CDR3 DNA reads TGTGCCAGCAGCCCTAGGACTAGCGGGAGCCGTAAATACAATGAGCAGTTCTTC. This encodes CASSPRTSGSRKYNEQFF.

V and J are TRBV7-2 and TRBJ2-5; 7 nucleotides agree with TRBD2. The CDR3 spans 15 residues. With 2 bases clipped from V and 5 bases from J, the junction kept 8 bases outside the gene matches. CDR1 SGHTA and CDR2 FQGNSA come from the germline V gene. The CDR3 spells CASSLNSGLQETQYF. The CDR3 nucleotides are TGTGCCAGCAGCTTAAATAGCGGGTTGCAGGAGACCCAGTACTTC.

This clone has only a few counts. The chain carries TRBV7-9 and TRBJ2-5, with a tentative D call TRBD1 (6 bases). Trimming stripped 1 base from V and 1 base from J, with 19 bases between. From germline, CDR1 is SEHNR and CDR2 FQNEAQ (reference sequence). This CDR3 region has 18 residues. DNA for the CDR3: TGTGCCAGCAGCTTAGGAAAACAGGGTCGCCGGTCCCAAGAGACCCAGTACTTC. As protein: CASSLGKQGRRSQETQYF.

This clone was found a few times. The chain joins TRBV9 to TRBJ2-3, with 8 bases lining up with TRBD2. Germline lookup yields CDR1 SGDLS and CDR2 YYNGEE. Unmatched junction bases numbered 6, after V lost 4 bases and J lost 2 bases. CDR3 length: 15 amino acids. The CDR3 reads CASSPSSGNTDTQYF. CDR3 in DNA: TGTGCCAGCAGCCCGAGTAGCGGGAACACAGATACGCAGTATTTT.

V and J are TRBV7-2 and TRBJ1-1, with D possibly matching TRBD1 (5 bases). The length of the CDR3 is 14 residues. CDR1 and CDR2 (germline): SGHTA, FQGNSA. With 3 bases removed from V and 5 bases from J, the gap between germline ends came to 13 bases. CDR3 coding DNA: TGTGCCAGCAGCTTCCAGGGAGGATCGACTGAAGCTTTCTTT. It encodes CASSFQGGSTEAFF.

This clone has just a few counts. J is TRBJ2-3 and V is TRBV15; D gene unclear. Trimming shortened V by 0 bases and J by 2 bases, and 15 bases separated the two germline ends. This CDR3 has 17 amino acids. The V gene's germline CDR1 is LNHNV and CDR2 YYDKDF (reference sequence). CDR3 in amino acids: CATSRDKNSVSTDTQYF. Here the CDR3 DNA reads TGTGCCACCAGCAGAGATAAGAACAGTGTTTCCACAGATACGCAGTATTTT.

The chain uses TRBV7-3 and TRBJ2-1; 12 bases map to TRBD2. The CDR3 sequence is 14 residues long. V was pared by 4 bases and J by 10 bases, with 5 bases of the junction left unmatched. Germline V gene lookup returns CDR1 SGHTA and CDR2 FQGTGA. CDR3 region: CASSSGLAGREQFF. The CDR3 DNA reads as TGTGCCAGCAGCTCAGGACTAGCGGGACGCGAGCAGTTCTTC. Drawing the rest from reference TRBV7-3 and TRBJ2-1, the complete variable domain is GAGVSQTPSNKVTEKGKYVELRCDPISGHTALYWYRQSLGQGPEFLIYFQGTGAADDSGLPNDRFFAVRPEGSVSTLKIQRTERGDSAVYLCASSSGLAGREQFFGPGTRLTVL.

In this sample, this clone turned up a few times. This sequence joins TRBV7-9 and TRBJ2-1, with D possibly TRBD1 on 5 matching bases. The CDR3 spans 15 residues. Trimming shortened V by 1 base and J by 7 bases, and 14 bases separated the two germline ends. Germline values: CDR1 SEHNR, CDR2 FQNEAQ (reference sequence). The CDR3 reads CASSLGDAGRNEQFF. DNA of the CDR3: TGTGCCAGCAGCTTAGGCGACGCAGGGCGAAATGAGCAGTTCTTC. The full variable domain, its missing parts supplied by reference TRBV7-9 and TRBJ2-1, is DTGVSQNPRHKITKRGQNVTFRCDPISEHNRLYWYRQTLGQGPEFLTYFQNEAQLEKSRLLSDRFSAERPKGSFSTLEIQRTEQGDSAMYLCASSLGDAGRNEQFFGPGTRLTVL.

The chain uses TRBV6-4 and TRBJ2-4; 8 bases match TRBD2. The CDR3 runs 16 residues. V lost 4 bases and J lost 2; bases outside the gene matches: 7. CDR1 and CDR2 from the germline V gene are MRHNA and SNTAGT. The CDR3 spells CASSGGREAPKNIQYF. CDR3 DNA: TGTGCCAGCAGTGGAGGGCGGGAGGCCCCCAAAAACATTCAGTACTTC.

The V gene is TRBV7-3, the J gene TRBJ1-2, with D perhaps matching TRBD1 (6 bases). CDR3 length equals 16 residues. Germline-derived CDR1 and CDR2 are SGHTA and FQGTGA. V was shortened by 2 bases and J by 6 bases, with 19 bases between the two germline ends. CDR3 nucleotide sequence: TGTGCCAGCAGCTTATACGACTTAGGGGCAGGGGATGGCTACACCTTC. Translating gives CASSLYDLGAGDGYTF.

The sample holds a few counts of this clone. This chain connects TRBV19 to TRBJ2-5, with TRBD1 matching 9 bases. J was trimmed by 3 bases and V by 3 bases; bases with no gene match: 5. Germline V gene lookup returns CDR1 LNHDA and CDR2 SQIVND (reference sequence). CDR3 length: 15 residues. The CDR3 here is CASSIQTGGKETQYF. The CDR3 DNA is TGTGCCAGTAGTATCCAGACAGGGGGAAAAGAGACCCAGTACTTC.

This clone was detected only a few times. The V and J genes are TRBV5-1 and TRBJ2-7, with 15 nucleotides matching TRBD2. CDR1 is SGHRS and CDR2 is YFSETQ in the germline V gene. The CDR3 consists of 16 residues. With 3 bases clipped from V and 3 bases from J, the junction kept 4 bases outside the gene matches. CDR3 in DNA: TGCGCCAGCAGCTCCGGACTAGCGGGAGGGAACTACGAGCAGTACTTC. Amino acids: CASSSGLAGGNYEQYF.

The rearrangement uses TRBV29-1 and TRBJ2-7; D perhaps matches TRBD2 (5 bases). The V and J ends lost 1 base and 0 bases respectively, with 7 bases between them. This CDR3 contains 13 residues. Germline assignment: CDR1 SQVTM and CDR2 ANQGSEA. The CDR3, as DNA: TGCAGCGTTGAAGTAGCGAACTCCTACGAGCAGTACTTC. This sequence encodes CSVEVANSYEQYF.

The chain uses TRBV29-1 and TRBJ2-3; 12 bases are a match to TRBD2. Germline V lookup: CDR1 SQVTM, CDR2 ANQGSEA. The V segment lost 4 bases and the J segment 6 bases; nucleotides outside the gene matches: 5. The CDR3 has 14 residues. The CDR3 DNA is TGCAGCGTTGCCCCTAGCGGGAGGGTGGATACGCAGTATTTT. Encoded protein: CSVAPSGRVDTQYF.

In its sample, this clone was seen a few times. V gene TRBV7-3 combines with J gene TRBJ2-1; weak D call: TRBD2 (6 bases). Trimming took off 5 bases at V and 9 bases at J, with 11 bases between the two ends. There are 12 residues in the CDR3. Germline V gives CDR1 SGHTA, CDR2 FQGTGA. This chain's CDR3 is CASSANGGEQFF. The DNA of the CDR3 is TGTGCCAGCAGCGCGAACGGGGGTGAGCAGTTCTTC.

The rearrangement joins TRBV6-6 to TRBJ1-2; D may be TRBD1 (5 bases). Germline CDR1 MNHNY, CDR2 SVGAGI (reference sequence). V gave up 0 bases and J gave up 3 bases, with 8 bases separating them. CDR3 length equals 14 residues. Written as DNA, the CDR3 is TGTGCCAGCAGTTACTCCGCAGGGTACTATGGCTACACCTTC. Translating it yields CASSYSAGYYGYTF.

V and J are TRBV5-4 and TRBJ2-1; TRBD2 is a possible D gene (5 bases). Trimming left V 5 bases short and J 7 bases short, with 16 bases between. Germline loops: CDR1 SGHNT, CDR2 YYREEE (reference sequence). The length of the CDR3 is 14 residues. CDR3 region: CASRLGSTGNEQFF. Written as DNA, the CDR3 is TGTGCCAGCAGGCTCGGTTCAACGGGGAATGAGCAGTTCTTC.

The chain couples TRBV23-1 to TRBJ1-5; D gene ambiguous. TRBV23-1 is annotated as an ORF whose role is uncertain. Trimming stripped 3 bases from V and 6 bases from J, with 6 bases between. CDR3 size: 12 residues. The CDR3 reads CASSHGGQPQHF. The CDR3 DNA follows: TGCGCCAGCAGTCATGGTGGTCAGCCCCAGCATTTT.

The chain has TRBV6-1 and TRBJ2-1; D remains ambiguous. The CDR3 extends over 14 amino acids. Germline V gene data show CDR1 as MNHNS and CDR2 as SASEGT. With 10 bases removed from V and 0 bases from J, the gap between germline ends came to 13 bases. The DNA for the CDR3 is TGTGCCATCCCGGACCCGAGCTCCTACAATGAGCAGTTCTTC. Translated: CAIPDPSSYNEQFF.

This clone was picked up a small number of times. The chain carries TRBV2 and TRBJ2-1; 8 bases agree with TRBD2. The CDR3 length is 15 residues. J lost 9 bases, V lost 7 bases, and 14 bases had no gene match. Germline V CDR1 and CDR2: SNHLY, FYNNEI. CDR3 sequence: CASTTLAAQTGEQFF. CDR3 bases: TGTGCCAGCACAACACTAGCGGCACAAACGGGTGAGCAGTTCTTC. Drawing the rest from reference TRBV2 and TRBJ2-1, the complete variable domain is EPEVTQTPSHQVTQMGQEVILRCVPISNHLYFYWYRQILGQKVEFLVSFYNNEISEKSEIFDDQFSVERPDGSNFTLKIRSTKLEDSAMYFCASTTLAAQTGEQFFGPGTRLTVL.

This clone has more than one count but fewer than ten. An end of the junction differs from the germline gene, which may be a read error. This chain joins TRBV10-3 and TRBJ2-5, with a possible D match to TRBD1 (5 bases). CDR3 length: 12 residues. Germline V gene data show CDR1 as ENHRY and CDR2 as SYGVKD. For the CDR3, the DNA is TGTGCCAGCAGTTATCAGGGTGAGACCCAGTACTTC. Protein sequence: CASSYQGETQYF.

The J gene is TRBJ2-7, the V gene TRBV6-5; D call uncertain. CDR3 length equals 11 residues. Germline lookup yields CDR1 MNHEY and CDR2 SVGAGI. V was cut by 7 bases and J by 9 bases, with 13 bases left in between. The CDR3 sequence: CASTLLGRQYF. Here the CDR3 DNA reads TGTGCCAGCACACTTCTGGGCCGGCAGTACTTC.